A selection of T cell receptor beta chains follows, all from one sample in a study of T cell responses to AZD1222 COVID-19 vaccine. Generated by immunoSEQ multiplex PCR, the TCRdb table keeps only in-frame clones and is missing some. The sample holds roughly 160,000 clones, roughly 85% seen once. The sequencing here drew on peripheral blood, taken 28 days after the second AZD1222 dose. These receptors originate from an adult who received the AZD1222 COVID-19 vaccine. Both conserved end residues are part of each CDR3. The order of the fields is D gene, J gene, CDR3 length, V gene, CDR3 protein, CDR3 DNA. A D gene is named only where the DNA matches it firmly.

.	TRBJ1-1	15	TRBV7-2	CASSPYYRENTEAFF	TGTGCCAGCAGCCCGTATTACAGGGAAAACACTGAAGCTTTCTTT
.	TRBJ2-7	14	TRBV14	CASSQGPLSYEQYF	TGTGCCAGCAGCCAAGGTCCCCTCTCCTACGAGCAGTACTTC
.	TRBJ2-1	15	TRBV7-2	CASTYSPWTNNEQFF	TGTGCCAGCACGTACTCCCCGTGGACCAACAATGAGCAGTTCTTC
.	TRBJ1-1	13	TRBV12-3/TRBV12-4	CASSRAMDTEAFF	TGTGCCAGCAGTCGGGCTATGGACACTGAAGCTTTCTTT
.	TRBJ1-1	12	TRBV3-1/TRBV3-2	CASRQAGTEAFF	TGTGCCAGCAGGCAAGCAGGGACTGAAGCTTTCTTT
.	TRBJ1-2	15	TRBV19	CASSIYSGDHYGYTF	TGTGCCAGTAGTATTTATTCAGGGGACCACTATGGCTACACCTTC
.	TRBJ1-5	15	TRBV4-1	CASSQDWAGNQPQHF	TGCGCCAGCAGCCAAGATTGGGCAGGGAATCAGCCCCAGCATTTT
.	TRBJ1-5	18	TRBV4-1	CASSRAGQPWNGNQPQHF	TGCGCCAGCAGCCGGGCAGGGCAGCCTTGGAATGGCAATCAGCCCCAGCATTTT
.	TRBJ2-1	12	TRBV11-2	CASSSPSNEQFF	TGTGCCAGCAGCTCCCCTAGCAATGAGCAGTTCTTC
.	TRBJ2-3	15	TRBV7-8	CASSLGPNPTDTQYF	TGTGCCAGCAGCTTAGGGCCGAATCCCACCGATACGCAGTATTTT
.	TRBJ1-2	15	TRBV9	CASSPNPSPLYGYTF	TGTGCCAGCAGCCCGAACCCCAGCCCGCTGTATGGCTACACCTTC
.	TRBJ1-5	13	TRBV5-4	CASSLDRSLAQHF	TGTGCCAGCAGCTTGGACCGCTCTCTGGCCCAGCATTTT
TRBD2	TRBJ2-1	16	TRBV10-1	CASSEHPLAGGREQFF	TGCGCCAGCAGTGAGCATCCCCTAGCGGGGGGCAGGGAGCAGTTCTTC
TRBD2	TRBJ2-7	15	TRBV5-4	CASSPSGGEAYEQYF	TGTGCCAGCAGCCCGTCGGGAGGGGAGGCCTACGAGCAGTACTTC